The source of this TCR beta chain is a study of lymphopenia after photon versus proton radiotherapy. Turning to this clone: The antigen is undetermined.

TCRdb keeps only in-frame clones here, not all; method: immunoSEQ multiplex PCR. Of tens of thousands of clones detected, around 83% appear once; the ten largest clones hold 24%. This CDR3 spans 12 amino acids. CDR1 and CDR2 from the germline V gene are SGHAT and FQNNGV. Trimming left V 0 bases short and J 5 bases short, with 4 bases between. Study-level findings and limits: Better survival with proton therapy was suggested as possible, not demonstrated. Relative stability marked proton patients; photon patients lost diversity and naive cells. After lymphocyte nadir, photon-treated repertoires showed oligoclonal expansion, especially CD8+ Temra. In patients who died, overall survival fell as post-nadir TCR diversity dropped more.

Material: peripheral blood, obtained from a patient treated with proton-based radiotherapy. This chain connects TRBV11-2 to TRBJ2-5; D is unresolved. This TCR derives from an older woman with pancreatic cancer. The CDR3 region is CASSLDRETQYF. The CDR3 coding sequence is TGTGCCAGCAGCTTAGACAGGGAGACCCAGTACTTC.